This note documents a single T cell receptor (beta chain) sequence. Source study methods: Amplification of reference gene primers was used by the study to estimate nucleated cell counts. TCRdb's copy holds only in-frame clones and misses some; the assay was immunoSEQ multiplex PCR. The DNA was the basis for D and trimming; V, J and clone size are from that table. The table lists a few hundred thousand clones, approximately 80% of them singletons, with 4.5% to 6% in the top ten. The sample comes from a study of blood T cell repertoires in COVID-19. Study details: Both acute and convalescent COVID-19 samples were obtained from the United States, Italy and Spain. Sources were T cells, B-cell-depleted T cells, or PBMCs; the material itself was cDNA or gDNA.

Germline V gene data show CDR1 as SGHVS and CDR2 as FQNEAQ. The trim removed 6 bases at V and 0 bases at J, leaving 13 bases unmatched. The CDR3 contains 18 residues. This receptor was identified in a woman aged 55-70 years who had recovered from COVID-19. What was sequenced was peripheral blood. The V call is TRBV7-8, the J call TRBJ1-3; 8 bases are a match to TRBD1. CDR3 DNA sequence: TGTGCCAGCAGTCCGACAGGGGCGCCGAAAAGCTCTGGAAACACCATATATTTT. Translation: CASSPTGAPKSSGNTIYF.